This TCR beta chain is from a study of a mutant IDH1 vaccine in newly diagnosed glioma. The overall study: In some groups vaccination began 4-6 weeks post-radiotherapy; others received it with temozolomide.

Points on this clone: Antigen unknown.

Germline lookup yields CDR1 SGHRS and CDR2 YFSETQ. This CDR3 has 16 residues. V was pared by 7 bases and J by 3 bases, with 13 bases of the junction left unmatched. Time point meaning: week 11, during vaccination. One vaccine dose held 300 ug of mutant IDH1 20-mer peptide and came with topical imiquimod. The protocol was immunoSEQ multiplex PCR, while the TCRdb copy is restricted to in-frame clones and leaves out a portion. This sample has some 60,000 clones, with approximately 80% found just once. The V gene is TRBV5-1, the J gene TRBJ1-1; 9 bases map to TRBD1. This specimen consisted of PBMCs, obtained from a glioma patient whose treatment included an IDH1 peptide vaccine. The clonotype was recovered from a man between 25 and 39 years old with glioma. The CDR3 DNA sequence: TGCGCCAGCCGGAAAATGGGACAGGGCTATGACACTGAAGCTTTCTTT. It codes for CASRKMGQGYDTEAFF.